Listed below are T cell receptor beta chains from one sample, sequenced in a study of blood T cell repertoires in COVID-19. Some clones are missing from TCRdb's copy, which holds only in-frame ones; the method was immunoSEQ multiplex PCR. The sample records 95,000 to 150,000 clones, around 86% being singletons. Sequencing was performed on peripheral blood. The receptors derive from an elderly man with acute or convalescent COVID-19. Each CDR3 is given with its conserved first and last residue. D genes are given only for firm matches. Not every row has a clone size; where given, it reads once, few, many or a size class.

v_call	j_call	d_call	clone_size	cdr3_nt	cdr3_aa
TRBV5-1	TRBJ1-1	.	.	TGCGCCAGCAGCTTGGCCAGGGGACTGAACACTGAAGCTTTCTTT	CASSLARGLNTEAFF
TRBV18	TRBJ2-1	TRBD1	.	TGTGCCAGCTCATTCGACAGGGGCGAGTTCTTC	CASSFDRGEFF
TRBV4-1	TRBJ2-1	.	.	TGCGCCAGCAGCCAAGATGCGGTACGGAGCTCCTACAATGAGCAGTTCTTC	CASSQDAVRSSYNEQFF
TRBV2	TRBJ2-5	.	.	TGTGCCAGCAGTGAAGCTTTATTTGGGGGGGAGACCCAGTACTTC	CASSEALFGGETQYF
TRBV4-1	TRBJ2-1	TRBD1	once	TGCGCCAGCAGCCAAGCGACAGGGTGGGATGAGCAGTTCTTC	CASSQATGWDEQFF
TRBV7-9	TRBJ1-2	.	.	TGTGCCAGCAGCTTAGAGGGCAGGGGCCATGGCTACACCTTC	CASSLEGRGHGYTF
TRBV6-1	TRBJ1-5	.	.	TGTGCCAGCAGTGAAGGCGGGCGATCCAATCAGCCCCAGCATTTT	CASSEGGRSNQPQHF
TRBV12-3/TRBV12-4	TRBJ1-2	.	.	TGTGCCAGCAGTTTTCGGGGAGCTGGCTACACCTTC	CASSFRGAGYTF
TRBV27	TRBJ1-2	TRBD1	.	TGTGCCAGCAGTTTATTGGGACAGGGGGCGAAAACTAACTATGGCTACACCTTC	CASSLLGQGAKTNYGYTF
TRBV29-1	TRBJ2-2	.	.	TGCAGCGTTGGCCCCTATTCAGGGGCGGAGAGCACCGGGGAGCTGTTTTTT	CSVGPYSGAESTGELFF
TRBV6-6	TRBJ1-3	.	few	TGTGCCAGCAGCAATTACCAGGCAGGCGGAAACACCATATATTTT	CASSNYQAGGNTIYF
TRBV6-2/TRBV6-3	TRBJ1-1	.	.	TGTGCCAGCAGTCCCTTCCTAACAGGGTGGAAGGCTTTCTTT	CASSPFLTGWKAFF
TRBV28	TRBJ1-2	.	.	TGTGCCAGCAGTTTAGTAGGGGGGGGCTATGGCTACACCTTC	CASSLVGGGYGYTF
TRBV19	TRBJ1-4	TRBD1	.	TGTGCCAGTAGCCGAAGACAGGGCTTAGATGAAAAACTGTTTTTT	CASSRRQGLDEKLFF
TRBV25-1	TRBJ2-1	TRBD2	.	TGTGCCAGCAGTGCCCCCGCGGGGGGGCCGCTGTACAATGAGCAGTTCTTC	CASSAPAGGPLYNEQFF
TRBV5-6	TRBJ1-2	TRBD1	.	TGTGCCAGCAGCGGGGACAGGGGGTACTATGGCTACACCTTC	CASSGDRGYYGYTF
TRBV25-1	TRBJ1-2	.	.	TGTGCCAGCAGACTAGAGAACTATGGCTACACCTTC	CASRLENYGYTF
TRBV21-1	TRBJ1-4	.	.	TGTGCCAGCAGCAAAGCCCAGGGAGGTGAAAAACTGTTTTTT	CASSKAQGGEKLFF
TRBV5-1	TRBJ2-3	.	.	TGCGCCAGCAGCTGGGGGCTAAGCACAGATACGCAGTATTTT	CASSWGLSTDTQYF
TRBV4-1	TRBJ1-1	.	.	TGCGCCAGCAGCCCTGACAGGATGAACACTGAAGCTTTCTTT	CASSPDRMNTEAFF
TRBV15	TRBJ1-2	.	few	TGTGCCACCAGCAGAGATAACAGGGATGCTAACTATGGCTACACCTTC	CATSRDNRDANYGYTF
TRBV7-7	TRBJ2-1	.	.	TGTGCCAGCAGCTTAGATGGTGTGGGCGAGCAGTTCTTC	CASSLDGVGEQFF
TRBV19	TRBJ1-2	TRBD1	once	TGTGCCAGTAGTAGACGGCCGGGACAGGGGGCCTCTGGCTACACCTTC	CASSRRPGQGASGYTF
TRBV3-1/TRBV3-2	TRBJ2-2	.	.	TGTGCCAGCAGCCAACAGCGGGCAAACACCGGGGAGCTGTTTTTT	CASSQQRANTGELFF
TRBV25-1	TRBJ1-1	.	.	TGTGCCAGCAGTGAATCGGACAGAATGAACACTGAAGCTTTCTTT	CASSESDRMNTEAFF
TRBV3-1/TRBV3-2	TRBJ2-5	.	once	TGTGCCAGCAGCCATCGGGAGGAGACCCAGTACTTC	CASSHREETQYF
TRBV5-4	TRBJ1-2	TRBD1	.	TGTGCCAGCAGCTCAAGACAGGGGTTGTATAATGGCTACACCTTC	CASSSRQGLYNGYTF
TRBV12-5	TRBJ2-1	TRBD2	.	TGTGCTAGTGGTTTGGGACTAGCGGGAGTGCATGAGCAGTTCTTC	CASGLGLAGVHEQFF
TRBV24-1	TRBJ2-1	.	few	TGTGCCACCAGTGATCCCCCTTCGGGGAATGAGCAGTTCTTC	CATSDPPSGNEQFF
TRBV28	TRBJ1-1	.	.	TGTGCCAGCACCCAGAACACTGAAGCTTTCTTT	CASTQNTEAFF
TRBV2	TRBJ1-2	TRBD1	few	TGTGCCAGCAGCCGGGACAGGAGTAACTATGGCTACACCTTC	CASSRDRSNYGYTF
TRBV9	TRBJ2-3	TRBD1	few	TGTGCCAGCACCACAGGGGGCAGCACAGATACGCAGTATTTT	CASTTGGSTDTQYF
TRBV20-1	TRBJ1-1	.	.	TGCAGTGCTAGCTCCGAGACTGAAGCTTTCTTT	CSASSETEAFF
TRBV19	TRBJ1-5	TRBD1	.	TGTGCCAGTGCCGGGACAGGGGGAAAGCCCCAGCATTTT	CASAGTGGKPQHF
TRBV7-2	TRBJ2-5	.	.	TGTGCCAGCAGCTTATATGCAGGGCACCAAGAGACCCAGTACTTC	CASSLYAGHQETQYF
TRBV13	TRBJ2-1	TRBD2	.	TGTGCCAGCAGCTTGGGCCGGACTAGCGGAAAAAATGAGCAGTTCTTC	CASSLGRTSGKNEQFF
TRBV9	TRBJ2-1	TRBD2	.	TGTGCCAGCAGCGTCCTAGCGGCTAATGAGCAGTTCTTC	CASSVLAANEQFF
TRBV2	TRBJ2-7	.	once	TGTGCCAGCAACTTCCAGGGCTACGAGCAGTACTTC	CASNFQGYEQYF
TRBV7-9	TRBJ1-4	TRBD1	.	TGTGCCAGCAGCCCTGACAGGGGGCTCAGCGAAAAACTGTTTTTT	CASSPDRGLSEKLFF
TRBV9	TRBJ2-1	.	.	TGTGCCAGCAGCCTCGGTGCTAGCTCTAGCTCCTACAATGAGCAGTTCTTC	CASSLGASSSSYNEQFF
TRBV7-2	TRBJ2-5	TRBD2	.	TGTGCCAGCAGCCCAACTAGCGGGGGGAGGGAGACCCAGTACTTC	CASSPTSGGRETQYF
TRBV28	TRBJ2-7	TRBD1	.	TGTGCCAGCAGTTTATGGGGACAGGGTCGCGAGCAGTACTTC	CASSLWGQGREQYF